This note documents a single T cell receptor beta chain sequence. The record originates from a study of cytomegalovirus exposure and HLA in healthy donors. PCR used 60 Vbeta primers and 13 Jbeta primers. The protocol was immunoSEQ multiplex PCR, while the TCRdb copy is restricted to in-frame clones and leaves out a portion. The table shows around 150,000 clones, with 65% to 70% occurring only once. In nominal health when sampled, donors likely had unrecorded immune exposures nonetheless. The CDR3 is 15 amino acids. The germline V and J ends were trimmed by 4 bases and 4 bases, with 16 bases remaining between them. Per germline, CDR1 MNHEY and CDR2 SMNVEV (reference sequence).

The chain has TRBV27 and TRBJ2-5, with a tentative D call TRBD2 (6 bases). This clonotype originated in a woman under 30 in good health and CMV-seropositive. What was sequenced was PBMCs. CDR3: CASSSSGDGGETQYF. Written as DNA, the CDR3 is TGTGCCAGCAGTTCCTCGGGGGACGGGGGAGAGACCCAGTACTTC.